These 10 T cell receptor beta chains were sequenced from one sample in a study of human T cells and chemical hapten exposure. Total RNA was isolated from whole blood that had not been fractionated. TCRdb reanalysed the 5' RACE reads using MiXCR and keeps one entry per CDR3 protein. This sample has over 70,000 distinct CDR3 sequences, with 15% to 20% found just once. The receptors were gathered from a female donor in good health.

The table lists this clonotype with a few counts. The chain employs TRBV27 and TRBJ1-2, with a tentative D call TRBD1 (5 bases). The V end lost 3 bases, the J end lost 4 bases, and 12 bases lay between the germline ends. Germline CDR1 and CDR2: MNHEY and SMNVEV (reference sequence). This CDR3 is built from 14 residues. In nucleotides, the CDR3 is TGTGCCAGCAGTTTGGCGGGGCCAGCCTATGGCTACACCTTC. This gives the protein CASSLAGPAYGYTF.

This clonotype was recorded a few times. This sequence joins TRBV25-1 and TRBJ2-5; 8 nucleotides line up with TRBD1. Germline V lookup: CDR1 MGHDK, CDR2 SYGVNS. This CDR3 is built from 17 residues. Unmatched junction bases numbered 14, after V lost 3 bases and J lost 5 bases. The CDR3 nucleotides are TGTGCCAGCAGTGACCCACGAGGACAGGGAAATGGGGAGACCCAGTACTTC. Translated: CASSDPRGQGNGETQYF.

The CDR3, as DNA: TGTGCCAGCAGTACAACACCCCACAATGAGCAGTTCTTC. Translated, it gives CASSTTPHNEQFF. The genes are TRBV12-3 or TRBV12-4 and TRBJ2-1, with unresolved D. The V end lost 5 bases, the J end lost 5 bases, and 10 bases lay between the germline ends. CDR3 length equals 13 residues.

This rearrangement joins TRBV7-9 to TRBJ1-4; maybe TRBD1 (5 bases). Trimming removed 3 bases from V and 5 bases from J, with 10 bases in between. This CDR3 has 14 amino acids. The germline V gene encodes CDR1 SEHNR and CDR2 FQNEAQ (reference sequence). CDR3 loop: CASSLGTMNEKLFF. The CDR3 bases are TGTGCCAGCAGCTTGGGGACGATGAATGAAAAACTGTTTTTT.

This clonotype was detected a few times. J is TRBJ2-2 and V is TRBV9; D perhaps matches TRBD1 (6 bases). V lost 0 bases and J lost 5, with 14 bases in between. The CDR3 covers 16 residues. CDR1 SGDLS and CDR2 YYNGEE come from the germline V gene. The CDR3 sequence: CASSVALTGRTGELFF. The CDR3 DNA reads TGTGCCAGCAGCGTAGCGTTGACAGGCCGTACCGGGGAGCTGTTTTTT. Full variable domain (outside the CDR3, taken from reference TRBV9 and TRBJ2-2): DSGVTQTPKHLITATGQRVTLRCSPRSGDLSVYWYQQSLDQGLQFLIQYYNGEERAKGNILERFSAQQFPDLHSELNLSSLELGDSALYFCASSVALTGRTGELFFGEGSRLTVL.

The table lists this clonotype with a few counts. This sequence joins TRBV3-1 and TRBJ1-1; 7 nucleotides match TRBD1. Looked up from germline, CDR1 is LGHDT and CDR2 is YNNKEL (reference sequence). CDR3 length: 15 residues. The V and J ends lost 2 bases and 0 bases, in that order; junction bases with no gene match: 3. In DNA, the CDR3 is TGTGCCAGCAGCCAATCCGACAGGGTGAACACTGAAGCTTTCTTT. Translation: CASSQSDRVNTEAFF.

This clonotype has a handful of counts. The chain uses TRBV6-2 or TRBV6-3 and TRBJ2-1, with 13 bases that match TRBD2. CDR1 is MNHEY and CDR2 is SVGEGT in the germline V gene. The CDR3 covers 16 residues. V shed 6 bases, J shed 3 bases, and the junction held 5 bases outside the gene matches. CDR3 nucleotide sequence: TGTGCCAGCAGCCGTGGGACTAGCGGGATCTACAATGAGCAGTTCTTC. Protein: CASSRGTSGIYNEQFF.

This clonotype came up many times. The chain joins TRBV20-1 to TRBJ1-5; D uncertain. Trimming took 1 base from V and 5 from J, leaving 9 bases between them. CDR1 is DFQATT and CDR2 is SNEGSKA in the germline V gene (reference sequence). The CDR3 consists of 13 residues. CDR3 region: CSARGAMYQPQHF. The CDR3 DNA follows: TGCAGTGCTAGAGGGGCGATGTATCAGCCCCAGCATTTT.

This clonotype was observed a handful of times. The chain combines TRBV5-1 with TRBJ1-1; D ambiguous. Germline V lookup: CDR1 SGHRS, CDR2 YFSETQ. V gave up 0 bases and J gave up 2 bases, with 5 bases separating them. This CDR3 contains 13 residues. CDR3 protein: CASSLVFNTEAFF. Here the CDR3 DNA reads TGCGCCAGCAGCTTGGTATTCAACACTGAAGCTTTCTTT. The variable domain in full, with the rest retrieved from reference TRBV5-1 and TRBJ1-1, is KAGVTQTPRYLIKTRGQQVTLSCSPISGHRSVSWYQQTPGQGLQFLFEYFSETQRNKGNFPGRFSGRQFSNSRSEMNVSTLELGDSALYLCASSLVFNTEAFFGQGTRLTVV.

This clonotype was counted only a few times. This chain joins TRBV25-1 and TRBJ2-1; the D gene could be TRBD1 or TRBD2 (5 bases each). CDR3 length: 14 residues. Germline V gene lookup returns CDR1 MGHDK and CDR2 SYGVNS. V was shortened by 4 bases and J by 5 bases, with 12 bases between the two germline ends. The CDR3 nucleotides read TGTGCCAGCAGTGGGGACCGACTAAACAATGAGCAGTTCTTC. It encodes CASSGDRLNNEQFF.